This entry concerns a single TCR beta chain. The source of the sample is a study of blood T cell repertoires in COVID-19. Repertoires were generated with immunoSEQ multiplex PCR, while TCRdb's copy carries only in-frame clones and drops some. This repertoire shows some 490,000 clones, approximately 91% found once; its top ten account for 6.5% to 9.5%. Trimming left V 0 bases short and J 5 bases short, with 10 bases between. Germline CDR1 and CDR2: SGHDT and YYEEEE. The CDR3 is made up of 14 amino acids. Clinical history reported by participants formed the basis on which cohorts were assigned. This TCR came from a woman aged 55-70 years who had recovered from COVID-19. Input material: PBMCs or T cells enriched from blood (not recorded which). The chain joins TRBV5-6 to TRBJ2-3; no firm D call. CDR3 sequence reads: CASSLDSIGDTQYF. CDR3 DNA sequence: TGTGCCAGCAGCTTGGACAGTATAGGAGATACGCAGTATTTT.